The next 22 T cell receptor beta chains were all read from a single sample in a study of T-cell memory formation after mild COVID-19. Each CDR3 protein is one row after TCRdb ran MiXCR on the 5' RACE reads. Of approximately 88,000 distinct CDR3 sequences in the sample, approximately 25% were seen once. The sample taken for sequencing was PBMCs or a T cell subset sorted from them (not recorded which). Source of these receptors: a man aged 18 to 29 who had mild COVID-19 (a few samples of this study predate the infection). Cell type and time point are not known.

Many counts were recorded for this clonotype. The J gene is TRBJ1-2, the V gene TRBV29-1; 8 bases agree with TRBD1. Trimming cost V 6 bases and J 2 bases; bases outside gene matches: 5. CDR1 and CDR2 (germline): SQVTM, ANQGSEA. The CDR3 has 13 residues. CDR3 DNA: TGCAGCGTGGGGACAGGCGACAACTATGGCTACACCTTC. It yields the protein CSVGTGDNYGYTF.

The chain uses TRBV5-1 and TRBJ2-3, with 10 bases identical to TRBD2. In germline, CDR1 is SGHRS, CDR2 YFSETQ. The CDR3 loop spans 15 amino acids. With V trimmed by 2 bases and J by 1 base, 1 base remained unmatched. CDR3 amino acids: CASSFGLAGTDTQYF. The CDR3 DNA reads TGCGCCAGCAGCTTCGGACTAGCGGGCACAGATACGCAGTATTTT.

Many counts were recorded for this clonotype. The chain uses TRBV7-8 and TRBJ1-5; D is possibly TRBD1 (5 bases). V lost 5 bases to trimming and J lost 0 bases, with 17 bases between them. The CDR3 has 17 amino acids. CDR1 and CDR2 (germline): SGHVS, FQNEAQ. The CDR3 sequence is CASSKVEGTYSNQPQHF. CDR3 sequence (DNA): TGTGCCAGCAGCAAGGTGGAGGGGACTTATAGCAATCAGCCCCAGCATTTT. The whole variable domain, filled in from reference TRBV7-8 and TRBJ1-5, reads GAGVSQSPRYKVAKRGQDVALRCDPISGHVSLFWYQQALGQGPEFLTYFQNEAQLDKSGLPSDRFFAERPEGSVSTLKIQRTQQEDSAVYLCASSKVEGTYSNQPQHFGDGTRLSIL.

This sequence joins TRBV4-1 and TRBJ2-2; possible D gene TRBD2, 5 bases. Trimming removed 2 bases at V and 6 bases at J, with 10 bases between. The V gene's germline CDR1 is MGHRA and CDR2 YSYEKL. The CDR3 extends over 14 amino acids. The CDR3, as DNA: TGCGCCAGCAGCCAACGGGAATTGTCCGGGGAGCTGTTTTTT. Its protein is CASSQRELSGELFF.

This clonotype was seen more than once but under ten times. The V call is TRBV7-8, the J call TRBJ2-3, with 11 bases matching TRBD1. CDR1 is SGHVS, CDR2 FQNEAQ, per germline. The CDR3 extends over 15 amino acids. V lost 5 bases and J lost 2; bases outside the gene matches: 3. The CDR3 bases are TGTGCCAGCAGCAGGACAGGGGGCCCCACAGATACGCAGTATTTT. Encoded protein: CASSRTGGPTDTQYF.

The rearrangement joins TRBV29-1 to TRBJ1-4; D unclear. CDR3 length: 12 residues. The germline CDR1 and CDR2 sequences are SQVTM and ANQGSEA. V was shortened by 7 bases and J by 6 bases, with 12 bases between the two germline ends. The DNA of the CDR3 is TGCAGCGCCAAAGACGGGGATGAAAAACTGTTTTTT. Its protein is CSAKDGDEKLFF. Full variable domain (missing parts from reference TRBV29-1 and TRBJ1-4): SAVISQKPSRDICQRGTSLTIQCQVDSQVTMMFWYRQQPGQSLTLIATANQGSEATYESGFVIDKFPISRPNLTFSTLTVSNMSPEDSSIYLCSAKDGDEKLFFGSGTQLSVL.

This chain links TRBV6-5 with TRBJ1-2, with D perhaps matching TRBD1 (5 bases). The V gene's germline CDR1 is MNHEY and CDR2 SVGAGI. The germline V and J ends were trimmed by 6 bases and 4 bases, with 9 bases remaining between them. There are 12 residues in the CDR3. The CDR3 loop reads CASSRASYGYTF. Written as DNA, the CDR3 is TGTGCCAGCAGCAGGGCGAGCTATGGCTACACCTTC.

In its sample, this clonotype was seen a few times. The chain uses TRBV4-1 and TRBJ2-1; 8 bases line up with TRBD2. The length of the CDR3 is 14 residues. J lost 13 bases, V lost 0 bases, and 8 bases had no gene match. The germline V gene encodes CDR1 MGHRA and CDR2 YSYEKL. CDR3 amino acids: CASSQDGSGVGQFF. The CDR3 nucleotides are TGCGCCAGCAGCCAAGATGGTAGCGGGGTAGGACAGTTCTTC.

V is TRBV12-3 or TRBV12-4 and J is TRBJ2-2; 8 nucleotides agree with TRBD1. V lost 5 bases and J lost 5; bases outside the gene matches: 7. The CDR3 loop spans 15 amino acids. The CDR3 loop reads CASSPTGEGTGELFF. The DNA of the CDR3 is TGTGCCAGCAGTCCGACAGGGGAAGGAACCGGGGAGCTGTTTTTT.

The chain recombines TRBV28 with TRBJ2-6; D gene uncertain. V dropped 7 bases and J dropped 4 bases, with 8 bases sitting between them. CDR3 length: 13 amino acids. Germline CDR1 MDHEN, CDR2 SYDVKM. The CDR3 region has the DNA TGTGCCAGCACCGACAACGGGGCCAACGTCCTGACTTTC. It codes for CASTDNGANVLTF.

Many counts were recorded for this clonotype. V is TRBV6-5 and J is TRBJ2-5; D is ambiguous. Germline V gene sequence: CDR1 MNHEY, CDR2 SVGAGI. V lost 4 bases and J lost 2, with 11 bases in between. This CDR3 is built from 14 residues. For the CDR3, the DNA is TGTGCCAGCAGTTTTTCTTCAGCACAAGAGACCCAGTACTTC. Amino acid sequence: CASSFSSAQETQYF.

The V and J genes are TRBV9 and TRBJ2-2, with D perhaps matching TRBD1 or TRBD2 (5 bases each). Germline V gives CDR1 SGDLS, CDR2 YYNGEE. V was clipped by 3 bases and J by 0 bases, with 12 bases between them. The CDR3 consists of 16 residues. CDR3 in amino acids: CASSAPEGSNTGELFF. The CDR3 nucleotides read TGTGCCAGCAGCGCCCCTGAGGGGTCGAACACCGGGGAGCTGTTTTTT.

This clonotype was detected a few times. The chain couples TRBV7-9 to TRBJ2-5, with no clear D. Trimming removed 1 base from V and 4 bases from J, with 19 bases in between. CDR3 length equals 17 residues. Germline V gives CDR1 SEHNR, CDR2 FQNEAQ (reference sequence). Here the CDR3 reads CASSLEGYRAGRETQYF. The CDR3 region has the DNA TGTGCCAGCAGCTTAGAGGGTTATCGGGCAGGCCGAGAGACCCAGTACTTC.

The chain employs TRBV4-2 and TRBJ1-3, with D perhaps matching TRBD1 (6 bases). The CDR3 loop spans 17 amino acids. Per germline, CDR1 LGHNA and CDR2 YNFKEQ. Trimming removed 2 bases from V and 3 bases from J, with 17 bases in between. CDR3 in amino acids: CASSQYQISGVGNTIYF. The CDR3 coding sequence is TGTGCCAGCAGCCAATATCAGATATCAGGGGTTGGAAACACCATATATTTT.

In this sample, this clonotype turned up a few times. The CDR3 reads CAWRDGTVSNQPQHF. The CDR3 nucleotides are TGTGCCTGGAGAGATGGGACAGTCAGCAATCAGCCCCAGCATTTT. This rearrangement joins TRBV30 to TRBJ1-5, with TRBD1 matching over 7 bases. The CDR3 consists of 15 residues. V lost 3 bases, J lost 1 base, and 6 bases stayed unmatched. Germline V lookup: CDR1 GTSNPN, CDR2 SVGIG (reference sequence).

This chain uses TRBV28 with TRBJ1-5, with D uncertain. Germline V gene data show CDR1 as MDHEN and CDR2 as SYDVKM. The CDR3 is made up of 15 amino acids. Deletions cut 1 base from V and 4 bases from J, with 11 bases between. CDR3 coding DNA: TGTGCCAGCAGTTTATTGCATCTCCAAAATCAGCCCCAGCATTTT. Its protein is CASSLLHLQNQPQHF.

V gene TRBV7-3 combines with J gene TRBJ1-2; D not resolved. V was clipped by 3 bases and J by 2 bases, with 13 bases between them. The CDR3 spans 15 residues. Germline CDR1 SGHTA, CDR2 FQGTGA. The CDR3 nucleotides read TGTGCCAGCAGCTTCTCACCGACGGGAAACTATGGCTACACCTTC. Its protein is CASSFSPTGNYGYTF.

The sample holds a few counts of this clonotype. The rearrangement links TRBV12-3 or TRBV12-4 to TRBJ1-4, with D perhaps matching TRBD1 (6 bases). The ends were cut back, 3 bases at V and 0 bases at J, with 14 bases in the middle. CDR3 length: 17 amino acids. CDR3 DNA: TGTGCCAGCAGTTTGGAGACAGGAACCACAACTAATGAAAAACTGTTTTTT. Translated: CASSLETGTTTNEKLFF.

This clonotype was seen more than once but under ten times. The chain combines TRBV28 with TRBJ1-5; D ambiguous. The CDR3 is made up of 14 amino acids. The V gene's germline CDR1 is MDHEN and CDR2 SYDVKM. V was trimmed by 4 bases and J by 0 bases, leaving 7 bases between them. The CDR3 protein is CASSSSYSNQPQHF. DNA of the CDR3: TGTGCCAGCAGTTCGAGCTATAGCAATCAGCCCCAGCATTTT.

The rearrangement links TRBV9 to TRBJ1-2; no definite D call. The length of the CDR3 is 15 residues. Germline V CDR1 and CDR2: SGDLS, YYNGEE. The V end lost 4 bases, the J end lost 8 bases, and 21 bases lay between the germline ends. CDR3 nucleotides: TGTGCCAGCAGCCCCTTAAGGGCAGCGACGAGCGGCTACACCTTC. Translating it yields CASSPLRAATSGYTF.

This clonotype was detected a few times. V gene TRBV5-1 combines with J gene TRBJ2-7; D ambiguous. Germline V CDR1 and CDR2: SGHRS, YFSETQ. The CDR3 loop spans 16 amino acids. Trimming left V 0 bases short and J 2 bases short, with 15 bases between. The CDR3 region has the DNA TGCGCCAGCAGCTTGGAGGGCCAGTCGAATCCCTACGAGCAGTACTTC. Protein: CASSLEGQSNPYEQYF.

Turning to this clonotype: One end of the junction varies from germline; a read error may be responsible. The V and J genes are TRBV20-1 and TRBJ2-3; perhaps TRBD1 as D (5 bases). Germline V CDR1 and CDR2: DFQATT, SNEGSKA (reference sequence). The CDR3 contains 12 residues. The CDR3 nucleotides read TGCAGTGCTGGATGGGGCACATATACGCAGTATTTT. Translation: CSAGWGTYTQYF.